The rows below give T cell receptor beta chains drawn from one sample of a study of beta chain features in type 1 diabetes. Some clones are missing from TCRdb's copy, which holds only in-frame ones; the method was immunoSEQ multiplex PCR. The table includes around 320,000 clones, approximately 14% detected once. Material: central memory CD4+ T cells from blood. The receptors come from a man aged 25 to 45 in good health. Each CDR3 is given with its conserved first and last residue. D genes are given only for firm matches.

D gene	V gene	J gene	CDR3 length	CDR3 protein
TRBD1	TRBV28	TRBJ1-1	12	CASSRDRVEAFF
NA	TRBV7-2	TRBJ2-3	16	CASSSSSGADTDTQYF
NA	TRBV9	TRBJ1-5	14	CASSEGVRNQPQHF
TRBD1	TRBV7-6	TRBJ1-6	17	CASSKTSGQGGNSPLHF
NA	TRBV11-2	TRBJ2-3	15	CASSNLELGRDTQYF
NA	TRBV29-1	TRBJ1-1	13	CSGNRFMNTEAFF
NA	TRBV5-6	TRBJ1-1	13	CASSTGQNTEAFF
TRBD1	TRBV4-1	TRBJ1-2	15	CASSRTGFDQYGYTF
TRBD1	TRBV28	TRBJ2-5	14	CASSPGTVQETQYF
TRBD1	TRBV4-3	TRBJ2-3	15	CASSQPGTGTDTQYF
TRBD1	TRBV15	TRBJ1-4	15	CATSSDRGPNEKLFF
TRBD1	TRBV29-1	TRBJ2-2	13	CSGWGTDTGELFF
NA	TRBV7-9	TRBJ2-1	15	CASSLARRLGNEQFF
TRBD1	TRBV7-2	TRBJ1-6	15	CASSLVRQGNSPLHF
NA	TRBV7-2	TRBJ2-1	13	CASSLGVRQSQFF
NA	TRBV27	TRBJ2-7	15	CASSLSWQITYEQYF
NA	TRBV9	TRBJ2-1	11	CASSQPGEQFF
TRBD1	TRBV11-2	TRBJ1-6	18	CASSPTLKRTGGNSPLHF
NA	TRBV7-2	TRBJ1-6	11	CASTNGSPLHF
NA	TRBV11-3	TRBJ2-7	15	CASSLVQGATYEQYF
NA	TRBV7-2	TRBJ2-1	17	CASSLGGSAEPYNEQFF
TRBD1	TRBV11-2	TRBJ2-5	16	CASSFGGTGGRETQYF
NA	TRBV5-1	TRBJ1-1	16	CASSQSSRAQDTEAFF
NA	TRBV6-5	TRBJ2-5	12	CASSPRGVTQYF
NA	TRBV4-3	TRBJ1-2	13	CASSQSGFNGYTF
NA	TRBV5-1	TRBJ2-5	12	CASSLAGETQYF
TRBD1	TRBV5-1	TRBJ1-2	12	CASSSTGVGYTF
TRBD2	TRBV4-2	TRBJ2-2	16	CASSHGGRAGAGELFF